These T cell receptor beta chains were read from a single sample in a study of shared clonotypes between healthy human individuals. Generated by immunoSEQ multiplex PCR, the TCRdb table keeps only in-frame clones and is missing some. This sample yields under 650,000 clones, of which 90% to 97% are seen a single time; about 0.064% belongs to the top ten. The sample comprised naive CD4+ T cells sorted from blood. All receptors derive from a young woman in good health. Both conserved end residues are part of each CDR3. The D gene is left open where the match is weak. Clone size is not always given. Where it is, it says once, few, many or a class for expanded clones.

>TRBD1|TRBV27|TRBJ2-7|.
CASSTSRGPLYEQYF
TGTGCCAGCAGTACCTCCAGGGGGCCCCTCTACGAGCAGTACTTC
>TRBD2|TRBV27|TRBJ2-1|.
CASSSFTSGGDLEQFF
TGTGCCAGCAGTTCCTTTACTAGCGGGGGGGACCTTGAGCAGTTCTTC
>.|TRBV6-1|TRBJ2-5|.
CASTSKDKTQETQYF
TGTGCCAGCACCTCAAAAGATAAGACCCAAGAGACCCAGTACTTC
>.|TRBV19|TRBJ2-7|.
CASRRTLNYEQYF
TGTGCCAGTAGGAGGACTTTAAACTACGAGCAGTACTTC
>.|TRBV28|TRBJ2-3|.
CASKFTSTDTQYF
TGTGCCAGCAAATTCACGAGCACAGATACGCAGTATTTT
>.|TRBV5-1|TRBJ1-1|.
CASSRGPGGEGFF
TGCGCCAGCAGCCGTGGACCGGGGGGCGAAGGTTTCTTT
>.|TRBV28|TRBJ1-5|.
CASSFGPGSGSMNQPQHF
TGTGCCAGCAGTTTCGGGCCCGGATCTGGGAGTATGAATCAGCCCCAGCATTTT
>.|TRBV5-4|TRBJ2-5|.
CASSFPGAQETQYF
TGTGCCAGCAGCTTTCCAGGTGCCCAAGAGACCCAGTACTTC
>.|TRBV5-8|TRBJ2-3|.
CASSPGRDPTDTQYF
TGTGCCAGCAGCCCGGGTCGGGACCCCACAGATACGCAGTATTTT
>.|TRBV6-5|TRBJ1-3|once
CASRPQASGNTIYF
TGTGCCAGCAGACCCCAAGCCTCTGGAAACACCATATATTTT
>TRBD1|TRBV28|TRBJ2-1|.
CASTMLRHRDRVPSYNEQFF
TGTGCCAGCACGATGCTGCGACACCGGGACAGGGTACCCTCCTACAATGAGCAGTTCTTC
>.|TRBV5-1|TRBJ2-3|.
CASSYRDTQYF
TGCGCCAGCAGCTACAGAGATACGCAGTATTTT
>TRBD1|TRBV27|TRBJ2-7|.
CASRQTGVYEQYF
TGTGCCAGCAGGCAAACAGGGGTCTACGAGCAGTACTTC
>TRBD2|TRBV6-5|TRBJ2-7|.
CASSDYSGSYEQYF
TGTGCCAGCAGCGATTATAGCGGGAGCTACGAGCAGTACTTC
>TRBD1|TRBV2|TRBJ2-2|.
CASSWTGSTNTGELFF
TGTGCCAGCAGCTGGACAGGGTCTACGAACACCGGGGAGCTGTTTTTT
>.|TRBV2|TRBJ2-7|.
CASSGIEGPYEQYF
TGTGCCAGCAGTGGGATAGAGGGCCCCTACGAGCAGTACTTC
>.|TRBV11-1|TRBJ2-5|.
CASSPPCGEETQYF
TGTGCCAGCAGCCCACCATGCGGGGAAGAGACCCAGTACTTC
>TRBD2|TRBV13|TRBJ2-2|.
CASSLGLLATPGELFF
TGTGCCAGCAGCTTAGGTCTACTAGCGACTCCCGGGGAGCTGTTTTTT
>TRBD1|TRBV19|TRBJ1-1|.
CASSTTGGLSNTEAFF
TGTGCCAGTAGTACCACAGGGGGCCTTTCGAACACTGAAGCTTTCTTT
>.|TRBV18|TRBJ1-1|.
CASSPAGGTEAFF
TGTGCCAGCTCACCAGCGGGGGGCACTGAAGCTTTCTTT
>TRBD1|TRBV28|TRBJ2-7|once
CASSSPGTGRYEQYF
TGTGCCAGCAGTTCACCCGGGACAGGCCGTTACGAGCAGTACTTC
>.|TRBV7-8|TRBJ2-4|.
CASSTTGLAKNIQYF
TGTGCCAGCAGCACAACGGGACTAGCCAAAAACATTCAGTACTTC
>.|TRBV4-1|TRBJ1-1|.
CASSQKLRDGLNTEAFF
TGCGCCAGCAGCCAAAAATTGCGGGACGGATTAAACACTGAAGCTTTCTTT
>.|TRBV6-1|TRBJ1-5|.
CASSERSGKGISNQPQHF
TGTGCCAGCAGTGAAAGGTCAGGGAAAGGCATTAGCAATCAGCCCCAGCATTTT
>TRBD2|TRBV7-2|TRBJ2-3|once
CASTLFLAGETDTQYF
TGTGCCAGCACCTTATTCTTAGCGGGAGAAACAGATACGCAGTATTTT
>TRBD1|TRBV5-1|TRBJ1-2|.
CASSNRTGNYGYTF
TGCGCCAGCAGCAACCGGACAGGGAACTATGGCTACACCTTC
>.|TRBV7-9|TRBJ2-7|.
CATAPSDYEQYF
TGTGCCACCGCTCCCTCCGACTACGAGCAGTACTTC
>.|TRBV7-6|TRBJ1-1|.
CASSLTDGNAEAFF
TGTGCCAGCAGCTTAACCGATGGGAACGCTGAAGCTTTCTTT
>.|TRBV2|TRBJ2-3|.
CASSDLGGADTQYF
TGTGCCAGCAGTGATTTGGGGGGCGCAGATACGCAGTATTTT
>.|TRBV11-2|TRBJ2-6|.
CASSPGVAGANVLTF
TGTGCCAGCAGCCCCGGGGTGGCTGGGGCCAACGTCCTGACTTTC
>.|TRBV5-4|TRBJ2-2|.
CASSLPTGFPGELFF
TGTGCCAGCAGCTTACCAACCGGGTTCCCCGGGGAGCTGTTTTTT
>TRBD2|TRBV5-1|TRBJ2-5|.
CASSLVGLAGRETQYF
TGCGCCAGCAGCTTGGTTGGACTAGCGGGACGAGAGACCCAGTACTTC
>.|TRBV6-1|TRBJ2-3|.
CASSARVERNTDTQYF
TGTGCCAGCAGTGCCCGTGTGGAGAGGAACACAGATACGCAGTATTTT
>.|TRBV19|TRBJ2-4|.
CASNSIGAKNIQYF
TGTGCCAGTAATTCGATCGGGGCCAAAAACATTCAGTACTTC
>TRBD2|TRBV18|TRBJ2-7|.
CASSLGLAGGSSEQYF
TGTGCCAGCTCATTGGGACTAGCGGGAGGCTCAAGCGAGCAGTACTTC
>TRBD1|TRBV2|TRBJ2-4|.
CATSHRILTGGENIQYF
TGTGCCACCTCACATAGGATCCTGACAGGGGGCGAAAACATTCAGTACTTC
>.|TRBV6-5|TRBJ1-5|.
CASSLQGTQPQHF
TGTGCCAGCAGCCTACAGGGCACCCAGCCCCAGCATTTT
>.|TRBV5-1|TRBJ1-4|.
CASSFAGATNEKLFF
TGCGCCAGCAGCTTTGCAGGGGCAACTAATGAAAAACTGTTTTTT
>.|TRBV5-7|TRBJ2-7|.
CASSLVSVSSSGEQYF
TGTGCCAGCAGCTTGGTCTCGGTGAGCAGTTCGGGCGAGCAGTACTTC
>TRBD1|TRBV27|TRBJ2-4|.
CASSRGAKNIQYF
TGTGCCAGCAGCAGGGGGGCCAAAAACATTCAGTACTTC
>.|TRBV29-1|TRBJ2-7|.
CSAVGTRDEQYF
TGCAGCGCCGTGGGAACGAGGGACGAGCAGTACTTC
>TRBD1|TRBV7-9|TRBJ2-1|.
CASSSFTGVSNEQFF
TGTGCCAGCAGCTCGTTTACAGGGGTTTCGAATGAGCAGTTCTTC
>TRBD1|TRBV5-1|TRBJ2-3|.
CASSLVRQGLYTDTQYF
TGCGCCAGCAGCTTGGTCCGACAGGGATTGTACACAGATACGCAGTATTTT
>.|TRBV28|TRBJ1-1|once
CASSQPYSRNTEAFF
TGTGCCAGCAGCCAACCGTACAGCCGAAACACTGAAGCTTTCTTT
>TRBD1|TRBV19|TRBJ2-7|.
CAVGQIYEQYF
TGTGCCGTGGGACAGATCTACGAGCAGTACTTC
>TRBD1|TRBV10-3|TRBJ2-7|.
CAIGPTGGSYEQYF
TGTGCCATCGGACCCACAGGGGGCTCCTACGAGCAGTACTTC
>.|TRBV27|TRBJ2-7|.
CASSFRETVHEQYF
TGTGCCAGCAGTTTCAGAGAAACTGTACACGAGCAGTACTTC
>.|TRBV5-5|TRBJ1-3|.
CASREGDSGNTIYF
TGTGCCAGCAGGGAGGGAGACTCTGGAAACACCATATATTTT
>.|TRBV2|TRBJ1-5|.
CASSGRKTSNQPQHF
TGTGCCAGCAGTGGACGGAAGACTAGCAATCAGCCCCAGCATTTT
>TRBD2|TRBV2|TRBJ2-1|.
CASVRGAYNEQFF
TGTGCCAGCGTGCGGGGGGCCTACAATGAGCAGTTCTTC